This T cell receptor (beta chain) came from a study of vaccination effects on CD4 cells after COVID-19. The study's findings and limits: Cross-reactivity toward common cold coronaviruses was confined to only 1 of 255 vaccine-induced clones in healthy vaccinees.

TCRdb keeps only in-frame clones here, not all; method: immunoSEQ multiplex PCR. The table lists around 25,000 clones, over 60% of them singletons. Germline V lookup: CDR1 SNHLY, CDR2 FYNNEI. Trimming removed 6 bases from V and 4 bases from J; junction bases left unmatched: 4. This CDR3 region has 13 residues. ViraFEST used viral peptide pools to expand antigen-specific CD4+ T cells before sequencing. Once cultured for nine to ten days, the cells underwent separation to obtain CD4+ T cells. Every participant took two doses of the BNT162b2 or mRNA-1273 vaccine. Cultures received IL-2 medium that replaced half the medium on days 3 and 7. On this clone itself: The antigen is not known.

Sequenced here: CD4+ T cells from PBMCs cultured with SARS-CoV-2 spike peptides, sampled after COVID-19 vaccination. This sequence originates from a human donor who received a COVID-19 vaccine. Some clones in this sample may be carry-over from other donors' samples. The chain links TRBV2 to TRBJ1-1; 8 nucleotides match TRBD1. The chain's CDR3 is CASRTGAGTEAFF. The CDR3, as DNA: TGTGCCAGCAGGACAGGGGCCGGCACTGAAGCTTTCTTT.